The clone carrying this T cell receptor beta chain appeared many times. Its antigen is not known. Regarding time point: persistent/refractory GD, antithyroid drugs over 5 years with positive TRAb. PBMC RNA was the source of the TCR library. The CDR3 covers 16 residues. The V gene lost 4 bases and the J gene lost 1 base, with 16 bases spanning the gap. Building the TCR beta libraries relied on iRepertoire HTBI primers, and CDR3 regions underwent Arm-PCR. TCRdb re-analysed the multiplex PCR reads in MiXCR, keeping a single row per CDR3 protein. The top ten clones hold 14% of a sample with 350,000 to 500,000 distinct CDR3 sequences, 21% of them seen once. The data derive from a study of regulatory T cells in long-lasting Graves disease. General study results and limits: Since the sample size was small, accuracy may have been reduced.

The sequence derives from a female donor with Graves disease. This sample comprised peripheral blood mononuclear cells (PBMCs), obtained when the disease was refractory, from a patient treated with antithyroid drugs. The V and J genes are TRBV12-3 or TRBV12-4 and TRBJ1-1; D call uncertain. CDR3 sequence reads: CASSSPDGVGNTEAFF. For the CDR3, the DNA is TGTGCCAGCAGTTCGCCGGATGGGGTAGGGAACACTGAAGCTTTCTTT.